This TCR beta chain was recorded in a study of PD-1 blockade in classical Hodgkin lymphoma. This CDR3 region has 14 residues. V shed 2 bases and J 2 bases; nucleotides not matched to a gene: 3. Germline V gene lookup returns CDR1 MNHNY and CDR2 SVGAGI (reference sequence). Overall study results and limits: Diversity similar to that of newly diagnosed patients was seen at baseline in complete responders. By C4D1, CD4+ diversity increased significantly, especially in complete responders.

Assay: immunoSEQ multiplex PCR; the TCRdb copy retains only in-frame clones and omits some. The data show about 38,000 clones, 70% to 80% seen once. Turning to this clone: Antigen: not known.

Indicated time point: cycle 4 day 1 (C4D1), after 6 weeks of nivolumab. With no exception, relapse followed autologous stem cell transplantation in all patients, and brentuximab vedotin exposure varied. The specimen comprised peripheral blood mononuclear cells (PBMCs), sampled before the fourth cycle of nivolumab. The source of this sequence is a human donor with classical Hodgkin lymphoma. The chain employs TRBV6-6 and TRBJ2-7, with 7 positions matching TRBD2. This CDR3 is CASSYGEGTYEQYF. The CDR3 DNA reads TGTGCCAGCAGTTACGGGGAGGGGACCTACGAGCAGTACTTC.